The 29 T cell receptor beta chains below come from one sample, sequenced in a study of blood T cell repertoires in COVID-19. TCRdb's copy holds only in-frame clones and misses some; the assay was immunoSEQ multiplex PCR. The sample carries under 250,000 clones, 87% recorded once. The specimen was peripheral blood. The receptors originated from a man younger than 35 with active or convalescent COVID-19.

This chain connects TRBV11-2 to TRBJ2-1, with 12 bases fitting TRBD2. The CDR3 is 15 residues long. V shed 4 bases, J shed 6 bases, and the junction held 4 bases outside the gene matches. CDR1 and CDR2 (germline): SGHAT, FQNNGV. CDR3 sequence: CASSWTSGIRNEQFF. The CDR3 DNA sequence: TGTGCCAGCAGCTGGACTAGCGGGATCCGCAATGAGCAGTTCTTC. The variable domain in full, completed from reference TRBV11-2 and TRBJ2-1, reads EAGVAQSPRYKIIEKRQSVAFWCNPISGHATLYWYQQILGQGPKLLIQFQNNGVVDDSQLPKDRFSAERLKGVDSTLKIQPAKLEDSAVYLCASSWTSGIRNEQFFGPGTRLTVL.

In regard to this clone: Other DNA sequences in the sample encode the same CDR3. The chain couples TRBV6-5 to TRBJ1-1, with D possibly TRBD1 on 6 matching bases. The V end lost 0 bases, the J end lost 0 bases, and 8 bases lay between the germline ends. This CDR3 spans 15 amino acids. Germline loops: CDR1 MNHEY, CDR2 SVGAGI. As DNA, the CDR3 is TGTGCCAGCAGTTACTCCACAGGGATGAACACTGAAGCTTTCTTT. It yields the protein CASSYSTGMNTEAFF.

CDR3 in amino acids: CARSLAKDRGVENEQFF. Here the CDR3 DNA reads TGTGCCAGAAGCTTGGCCAAAGACAGGGGGGTAGAAAATGAGCAGTTCTTC. This chain uses TRBV5-3 with TRBJ2-1, with TRBD1 identical over 9 bases. TRBV5-3 is an open reading frame whose function is uncertain. V lost 0 bases and J lost 7; bases outside the gene matches: 11. The CDR3 totals 17 residues.

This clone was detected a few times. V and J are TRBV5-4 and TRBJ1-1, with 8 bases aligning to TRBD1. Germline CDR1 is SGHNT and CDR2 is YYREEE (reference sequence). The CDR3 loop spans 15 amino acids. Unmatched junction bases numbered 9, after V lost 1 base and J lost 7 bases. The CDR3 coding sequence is TGTGCCAGCAGCTTGCGTTCAGGGGGCGGCAGTGAAGCTTTCTTT. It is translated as CASSLRSGGGSEAFF.

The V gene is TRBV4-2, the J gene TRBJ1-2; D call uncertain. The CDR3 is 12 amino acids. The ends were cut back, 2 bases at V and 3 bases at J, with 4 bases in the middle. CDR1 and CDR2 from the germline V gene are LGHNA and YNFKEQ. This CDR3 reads CASSQRDYGYTF. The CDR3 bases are TGTGCCAGCAGCCAACGGGACTATGGCTACACCTTC.

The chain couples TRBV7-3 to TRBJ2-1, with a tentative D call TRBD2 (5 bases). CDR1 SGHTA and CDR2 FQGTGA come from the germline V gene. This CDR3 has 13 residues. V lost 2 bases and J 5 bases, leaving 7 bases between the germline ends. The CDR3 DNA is TGTGCCAGCAGCTTATACGGGGACAATGAGCAGTTCTTC. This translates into CASSLYGDNEQFF.

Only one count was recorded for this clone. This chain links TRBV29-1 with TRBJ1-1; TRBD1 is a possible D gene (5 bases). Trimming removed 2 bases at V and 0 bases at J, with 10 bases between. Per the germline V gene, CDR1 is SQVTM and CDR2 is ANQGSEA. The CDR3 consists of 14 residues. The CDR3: CSVEWGGMNTEAFF. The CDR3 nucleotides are TGCAGCGTTGAATGGGGCGGGATGAACACTGAAGCTTTCTTT.

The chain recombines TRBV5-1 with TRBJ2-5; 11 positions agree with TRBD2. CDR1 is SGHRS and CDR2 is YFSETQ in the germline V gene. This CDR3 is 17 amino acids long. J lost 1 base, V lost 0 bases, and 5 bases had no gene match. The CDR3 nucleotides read TGCGCCAGCAGCTTGGGAATGACTAGCGGGGCCCAAGAGACCCAGTACTTC. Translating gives CASSLGMTSGAQETQYF.

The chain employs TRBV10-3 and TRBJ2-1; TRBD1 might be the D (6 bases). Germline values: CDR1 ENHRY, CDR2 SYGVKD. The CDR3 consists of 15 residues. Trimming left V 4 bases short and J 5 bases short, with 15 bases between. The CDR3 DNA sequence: TGTGCCATCAGTGGGGGGCCACTAACAGACAATGAGCAGTTCTTC. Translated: CAISGGPLTDNEQFF.

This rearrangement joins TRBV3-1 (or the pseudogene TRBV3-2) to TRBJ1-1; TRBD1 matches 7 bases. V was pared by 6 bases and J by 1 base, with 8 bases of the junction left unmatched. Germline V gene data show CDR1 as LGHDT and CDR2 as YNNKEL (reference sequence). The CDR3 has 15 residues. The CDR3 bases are TGTGCCAGCAGTCCAATCCGACAGGGGAACACTGAAGCTTTCTTT. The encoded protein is CASSPIRQGNTEAFF.

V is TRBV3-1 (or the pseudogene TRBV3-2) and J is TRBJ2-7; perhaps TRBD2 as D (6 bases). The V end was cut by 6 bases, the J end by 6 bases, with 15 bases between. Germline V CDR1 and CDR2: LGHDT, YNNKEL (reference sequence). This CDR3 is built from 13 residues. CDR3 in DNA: TGTGCCAGCAGGGGTAGCGGTCTAGGCGAGCAGTACTTC. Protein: CASRGSGLGEQYF.

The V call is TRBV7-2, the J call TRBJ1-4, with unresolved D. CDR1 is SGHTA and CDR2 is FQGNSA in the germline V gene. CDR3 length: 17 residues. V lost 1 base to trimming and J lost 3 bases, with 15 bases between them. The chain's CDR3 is CASSLGKGRAANEKLFF. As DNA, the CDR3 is TGTGCCAGCAGCTTAGGGAAAGGGAGAGCGGCTAATGAAAAACTGTTTTTT.

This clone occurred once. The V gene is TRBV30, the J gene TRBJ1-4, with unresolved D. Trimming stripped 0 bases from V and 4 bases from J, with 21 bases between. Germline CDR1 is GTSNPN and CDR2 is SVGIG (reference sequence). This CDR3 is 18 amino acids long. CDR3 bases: TGTGCCTGGAGTGTACGCGGAGGCAACCGACTCCGTAATGAAAAACTGTTTTTT. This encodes CAWSVRGGNRLRNEKLFF.

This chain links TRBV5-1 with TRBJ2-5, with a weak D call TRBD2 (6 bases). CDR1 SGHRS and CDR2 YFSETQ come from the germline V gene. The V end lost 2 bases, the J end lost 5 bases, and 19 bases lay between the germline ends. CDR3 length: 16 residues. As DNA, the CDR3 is TGCGCCAGCAGCTTAGTGACTAGTTCTTTGCGGGAGACCCAGTACTTC. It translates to CASSLVTSSLRETQYF.

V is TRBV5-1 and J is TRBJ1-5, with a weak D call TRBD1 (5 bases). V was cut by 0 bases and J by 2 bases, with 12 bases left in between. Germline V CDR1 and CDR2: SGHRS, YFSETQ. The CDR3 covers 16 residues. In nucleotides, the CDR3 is TGCGCCAGCAGCTTGGGAGGAGGGGTAGGCAATCAGCCCCAGCATTTT. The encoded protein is CASSLGGGVGNQPQHF.

CDR3 coding DNA: TGTGCCAGCAGTCCAACAGGAGAAGCTTTCTTT. Translated, it gives CASSPTGEAFF. J is TRBJ1-1 and V is TRBV6-6; D might be TRBD1 (5 bases). The CDR3 length is 11 residues. Germline loops: CDR1 MNHNY, CDR2 SVGAGI (reference sequence). V was pared by 5 bases and J by 8 bases, with 9 bases between.

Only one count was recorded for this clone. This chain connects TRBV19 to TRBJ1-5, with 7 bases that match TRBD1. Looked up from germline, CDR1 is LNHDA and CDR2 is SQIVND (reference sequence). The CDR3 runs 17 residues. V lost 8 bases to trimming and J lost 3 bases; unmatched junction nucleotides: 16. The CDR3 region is CASLSLRAGGINQPQHF. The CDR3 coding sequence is TGTGCCAGTCTTTCGCTTCGGGCAGGGGGGATCAATCAGCCCCAGCATTTT.

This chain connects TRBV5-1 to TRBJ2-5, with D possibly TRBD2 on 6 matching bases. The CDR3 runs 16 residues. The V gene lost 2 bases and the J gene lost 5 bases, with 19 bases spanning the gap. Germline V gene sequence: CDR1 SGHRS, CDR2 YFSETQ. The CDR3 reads CASSFGGLSLQETQYF. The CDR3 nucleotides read TGCGCCAGCAGCTTCGGGGGATTAAGTCTTCAGGAGACCCAGTACTTC.

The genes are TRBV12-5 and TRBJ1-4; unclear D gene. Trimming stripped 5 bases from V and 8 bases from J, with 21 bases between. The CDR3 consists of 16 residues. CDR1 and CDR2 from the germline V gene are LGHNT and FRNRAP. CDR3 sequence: CASGLGLVGLGEKLFF. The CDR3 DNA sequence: TGTGCTAGTGGTCTTGGACTGGTCGGCCTAGGGGAAAAACTGTTTTTT.

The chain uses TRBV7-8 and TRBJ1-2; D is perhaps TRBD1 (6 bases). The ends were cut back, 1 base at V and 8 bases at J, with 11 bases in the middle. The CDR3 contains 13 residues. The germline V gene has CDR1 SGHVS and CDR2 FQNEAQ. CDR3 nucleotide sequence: TGTGCCAGCAGCTTAGACGATGACAGGGGCTACACCTTC. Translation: CASSLDDDRGYTF.

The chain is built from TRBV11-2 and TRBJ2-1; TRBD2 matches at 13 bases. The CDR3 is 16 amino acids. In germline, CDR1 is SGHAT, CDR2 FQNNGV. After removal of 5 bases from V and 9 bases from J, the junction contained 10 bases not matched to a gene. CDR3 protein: CASSRGTSGTGSEQFF. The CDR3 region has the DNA TGTGCCAGCAGCCGTGGGACTAGCGGGACGGGTAGTGAGCAGTTCTTC.

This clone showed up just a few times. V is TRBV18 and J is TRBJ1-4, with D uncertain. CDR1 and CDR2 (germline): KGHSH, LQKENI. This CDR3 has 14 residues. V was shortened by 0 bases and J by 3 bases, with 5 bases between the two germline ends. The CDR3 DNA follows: TGTGCCAGCTCACCACCGTCCGCTAATGAAAAACTGTTTTTT. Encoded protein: CASSPPSANEKLFF.

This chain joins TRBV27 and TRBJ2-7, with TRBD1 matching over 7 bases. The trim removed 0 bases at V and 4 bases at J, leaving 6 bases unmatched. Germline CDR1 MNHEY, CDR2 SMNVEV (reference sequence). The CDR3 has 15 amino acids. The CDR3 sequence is CASSLSTGTGYEQYF. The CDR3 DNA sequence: TGTGCCAGCAGTTTATCGACAGGGACCGGATACGAGCAGTACTTC.

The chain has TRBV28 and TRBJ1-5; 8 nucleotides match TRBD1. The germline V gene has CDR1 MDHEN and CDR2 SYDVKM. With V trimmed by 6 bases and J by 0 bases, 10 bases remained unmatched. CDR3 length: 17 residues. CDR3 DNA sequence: TGTGCCAGCAGCCCCTGGGACAGGCGCAATAGCAATCAGCCCCAGCATTTT. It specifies CASSPWDRRNSNQPQHF.

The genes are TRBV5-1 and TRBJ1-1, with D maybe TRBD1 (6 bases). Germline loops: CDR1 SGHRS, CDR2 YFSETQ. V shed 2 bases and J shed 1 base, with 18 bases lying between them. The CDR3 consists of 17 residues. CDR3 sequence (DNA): TGCGCCAGCAGCTTTTATCTCCTGAGGACAGAGAACACTGAAGCTTTCTTT. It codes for CASSFYLLRTENTEAFF.

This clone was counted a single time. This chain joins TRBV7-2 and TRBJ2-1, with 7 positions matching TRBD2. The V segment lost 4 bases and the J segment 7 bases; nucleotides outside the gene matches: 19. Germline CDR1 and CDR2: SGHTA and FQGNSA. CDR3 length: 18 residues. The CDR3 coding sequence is TGTGCCAGCAGCTCACACCCTCCCTTGCGGGAGCTTCGGAATGAGCAGTTCTTC. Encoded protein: CASSSHPPLRELRNEQFF.

In nucleotides, the CDR3 is TGTGCCATCACTGCCAAGACTAGCGGGCCGAATGAGCAGTTCTTC. Translated: CAITAKTSGPNEQFF. The V and J genes are TRBV10-3 and TRBJ2-1; 10 nucleotides match TRBD2. Germline CDR1 is ENHRY and CDR2 is SYGVKD. This CDR3 contains 15 residues. V shed 7 bases and J 7 bases; nucleotides not matched to a gene: 10.

CDR3 residues: CASSVNQGASGYTF. The CDR3 nucleotides are TGTGCCAGCAGTGTCAACCAGGGGGCGAGTGGCTACACCTTC. The chain recombines TRBV6-4 with TRBJ1-2, with 8 nucleotides matching TRBD1. CDR3 length: 14 residues. Germline V CDR1 and CDR2: MRHNA, SNTAGT. The ends lost 4 bases at V and 7 bases at J; junction bases unmatched: 8.

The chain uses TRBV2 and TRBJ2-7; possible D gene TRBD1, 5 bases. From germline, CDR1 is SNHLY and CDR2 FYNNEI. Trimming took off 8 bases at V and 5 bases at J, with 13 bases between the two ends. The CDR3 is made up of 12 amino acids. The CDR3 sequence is CASGQGSHEQYF. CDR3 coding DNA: TGTGCCAGCGGCCAGGGTAGCCACGAGCAGTACTTC.